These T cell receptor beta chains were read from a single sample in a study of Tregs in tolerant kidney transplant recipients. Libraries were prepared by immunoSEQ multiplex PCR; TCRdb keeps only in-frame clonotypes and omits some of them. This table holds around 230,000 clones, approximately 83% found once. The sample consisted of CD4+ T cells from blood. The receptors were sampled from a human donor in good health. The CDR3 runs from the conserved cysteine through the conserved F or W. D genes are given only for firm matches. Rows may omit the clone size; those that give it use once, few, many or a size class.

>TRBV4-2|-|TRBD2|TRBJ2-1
CASSQEGTSGYNNEQFF
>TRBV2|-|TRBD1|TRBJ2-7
CASSLDRDSYEQYF
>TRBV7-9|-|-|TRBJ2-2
CASSLVPTGELFF
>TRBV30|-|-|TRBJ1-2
CAWMSRTNYGYTF
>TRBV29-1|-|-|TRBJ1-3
CSVELFSGNTIYF
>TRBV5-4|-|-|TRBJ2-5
CASSLTGTRTEETQYF
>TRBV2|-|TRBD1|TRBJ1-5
CATGDRINQPQHF
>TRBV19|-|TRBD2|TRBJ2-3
CASSIWGLARKKDTDTQYF
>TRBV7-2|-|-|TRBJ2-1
CASSLPSWGRLNEQFF
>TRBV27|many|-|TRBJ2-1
CASSSVSAGRSYNEQFF
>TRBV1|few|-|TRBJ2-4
CTSSQDRAKNIQYF
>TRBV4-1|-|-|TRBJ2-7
CASSPAGVPYEQYF
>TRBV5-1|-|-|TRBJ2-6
CASSLGPTASFSGANVLTF
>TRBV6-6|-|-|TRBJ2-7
CASSYSGRQYF
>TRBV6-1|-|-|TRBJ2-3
CASSEQRGSDTQYF
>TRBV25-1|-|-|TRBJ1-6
CASSETHAYNSPLHF
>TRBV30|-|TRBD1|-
CAWSSGQFEQYF